These T cell receptor beta chains were read from a single sample in a study of cytotoxic CD8 clonotypes in ibrutinib-treated CLL. TCRdb's table, derived via immunoSEQ multiplex PCR, lists solely in-frame clones and lacks some. The data show roughly 220,000 clones, about 75% seen once. Sequenced material: PBMCs, taken after 12 months of ibrutinib treatment. The origin of the receptors is a human donor with chronic lymphocytic leukemia. Both conserved end residues are part of each CDR3. A D gene is named only where the DNA matches it firmly. Clone size appears in some rows only: once, few, many, or a class for an expanded clone.

V,D,J,size,DNA,CDR3
TRBV18,TRBD1,TRBJ1-2,few,TGTGCCAGCTCACCGGACAGGGGTGGCTACACCTTC,CASSPDRGGYTF
TRBV7-2,NA,TRBJ2-1,NA,TGTGCCAGCAGCTTTAGGCCCTCCTACAATGAGCAGTTCTTC,CASSFRPSYNEQFF
TRBV5-4,NA,TRBJ2-5,NA,TGTGCCAGCAGCTTGGGCGGGGCGATGGGAGAGACCCAGTACTTC,CASSLGGAMGETQYF
TRBV5-1,NA,TRBJ2-2,NA,TGCGCCAGCAGCTTGGATCCGGGGGTCAACACCGGGGAGCTGTTTTTT,CASSLDPGVNTGELFF
TRBV6-6,NA,TRBJ1-4,NA,TGTGCCAGCACCATTCAGGGTACTCATGAAAAACTGTTTTTT,CASTIQGTHEKLFF
TRBV7-9,TRBD1,TRBJ1-1,NA,TGTGCCAGCAGCTTACCAATAGGGGGCGAGGAAGCCTTCTTT,CASSLPIGGEEAFF
TRBV5-8,NA,TRBJ2-3,NA,TGTGCCAGCAGCTTCCGGGCCAGGGCAGATACGCAGTATTTT,CASSFRARADTQYF
TRBV29-1,TRBD2,TRBJ2-7,once,TGCAGCGTTGACTGGGGGGGCTACGAGCAGTACTTC,CSVDWGGYEQYF
TRBV30,TRBD1,TRBJ2-1,NA,TGTGCCTGGCAGGGACAGTCAAACTCCTACAATGAGCAGTTCTTC,CAWQGQSNSYNEQFF
TRBV9,TRBD2,TRBJ2-1,many,TGTGCCAGCAGCGTCCGAGGACTAGCGGGGGGGCTTGATGAGCAGTTCTTC,CASSVRGLAGGLDEQFF
TRBV6-5,NA,TRBJ2-4,once,TGTGCCAGCAGAACCCCAACGAGGCCCGGAAACATTCAGTACTTC,CASRTPTRPGNIQYF
TRBV29-1,TRBD2,TRBJ2-1,NA,TGCAGCGTTGAAGGGACTAGTTCGGGGGAGCAAGGGCAGTTCTTC,CSVEGTSSGEQGQFF
TRBV28,NA,TRBJ2-1,NA,TGTGCCAGCCACCCAAGGGGGGGCCGGCAGGCTAATGAGCAGTTCTTC,CASHPRGGRQANEQFF
TRBV9,NA,TRBJ2-6,NA,TGTGCCAGCAGCCCACGAAGTTTTGGGGCCAACGTCCTGACTTTC,CASSPRSFGANVLTF
TRBV30,NA,TRBJ2-2,once,TGTGCCTGGAGTGTATGGTCTAGTGGGAACACCGGGGAGCTGTTTTTT,CAWSVWSSGNTGELFF
TRBV11-2,NA,TRBJ2-7,NA,TGTGCCAGCATCCCACTTCTAACCAGGAACTACGAGCAGTACTTC,CASIPLLTRNYEQYF
TRBV7-3,TRBD2,TRBJ2-3,NA,TGTGCCAGCAGCCTGCGGGGGGGCCAAGATACGCAGTATTTT,CASSLRGGQDTQYF
TRBV15,NA,TRBJ1-1,once,TGTGCCACCAGCAGAGATCGGGCTGAAGCTTTCTTT,CATSRDRAEAFF
TRBV6-4,NA,TRBJ2-1,NA,TGTGCCAGCAGTGACTCCCCACTAGCTCGTATAACCTACAATGAGCAGTTCTTC,CASSDSPLARITYNEQFF
TRBV7-6,NA,TRBJ2-1,NA,TGTGCCAGCAGCCGGGGAGATGGGGCGGGCGGAGAGCAGTTCTTC,CASSRGDGAGGEQFF
TRBV29-1,NA,TRBJ2-7,NA,TGCAGCGTTGGGGCAGGGATGGACTACGAGCAGTACTTC,CSVGAGMDYEQYF
TRBV28,NA,TRBJ1-2,NA,TGTGCCAGCAGCCTCAGGGTTCCTAACTATGGCTACACCTTC,CASSLRVPNYGYTF
TRBV14,NA,TRBJ1-2,NA,TGTGCCAGCAGCCCTACTAACTATGGCTACACCTTC,CASSPTNYGYTF
TRBV10-3,TRBD2,TRBJ2-3,NA,TGTGCCATTGCGGGAGGCACAGATACGCAGTATTTT,CAIAGGTDTQYF